The 30 T cell receptor beta chains below all came from one sample that was sequenced in a study of T cell responses to AZD1222 COVID-19 vaccine (dated by TCRdb to the early 2020s). Preparation of the library involved the immunoSEQ multiplex PCR assay. The immuneACCESS repertoire file appears here via TCRdb, limited to in-frame rearrangements. These files lack a portion of the clones; in checked studies, under half of the deficit traces to unresolved V genes, and the cause of the others is not known. The sample profile shows about 90,000 clones; around 90% of them were found once. The top ten clonotypes cover approximately 6.3% of the sample. This specimen's time point label, interpreted: baseline before first vaccination. This sample comprised peripheral blood, obtained on day 0 of AZD1222 vaccination. The receptor set was obtained from an adult in good health.

V usage is TRBV7-2 and J usage is TRBJ1-6; a possible D gene is TRBD1 (6 bases). Germline V lookup: CDR1 SGHTA, CDR2 FQGNSA. V was trimmed by 5 bases and J by 6 bases, leaving 14 bases between them. CDR3 length: 15 amino acids. The CDR3 DNA follows: TGTGCCAGCAGCCAAGGGGGTGAGGGTAATTCACCCCTCCACTTT. Protein sequence: CASSQGGEGNSPLHF.

This clone was observed a handful of times. The V and J genes are TRBV4-3 and TRBJ2-1; maybe TRBD2 (6 bases). The CDR3 loop spans 14 amino acids. V was trimmed by 0 bases and J by 11 bases, leaving 14 bases between them. From germline, CDR1 is LGHNA and CDR2 YSLEER. The CDR3 nucleotides read TGCGCCAGCAGCCAAGATTGGGACTCAACTAAGCAGTTCTTC. The encoded protein is CASSQDWDSTKQFF.

The CDR3 loop reads CASSQEGTSGRDTQYF. DNA for the CDR3: TGCGCCAGCAGCCAAGAAGGGACTAGCGGGAGGGATACGCAGTATTTT. The rearrangement uses TRBV4-3 and TRBJ2-3; TRBD2 matches at 15 bases. The V segment lost 0 bases and the J segment 6 bases; nucleotides outside the gene matches: 1. Germline assignment: CDR1 LGHNA and CDR2 YSLEER. The CDR3 contains 16 residues.

The chain uses TRBV7-8 and TRBJ2-2; 9 nucleotides match TRBD1. The CDR3 extends over 16 amino acids. The ends lost 5 bases at V and 2 bases at J; junction bases unmatched: 6. The germline gives CDR1 SGHVS, CDR2 FQNEAQ. As DNA, the CDR3 is TGTGCCAGCAGCCCCTACAGGGGGCCAAACACCGGGGAGCTGTTTTTT. Translated, it gives CASSPYRGPNTGELFF. The full variable domain, completed using reference TRBV7-8 and TRBJ2-2, is GAGVSQSPRYKVAKRGQDVALRCDPISGHVSLFWYQQALGQGPEFLTYFQNEAQLDKSGLPSDRFFAERPEGSVSTLKIQRTQQEDSAVYLCASSPYRGPNTGELFFGEGSRLTVL.

The chain uses TRBV19 and TRBJ2-7, with 12 bases aligning to TRBD2. CDR1 LNHDA and CDR2 SQIVND come from the germline V gene (reference sequence). The V and J ends lost 2 bases and 4 bases, in that order; junction bases with no gene match: 3. The CDR3 extends over 15 amino acids. This CDR3 reads CASSIILAGGYEQYF. In nucleotides, the CDR3 is TGTGCCAGTAGTATAATACTAGCGGGAGGATACGAGCAGTACTTC.

The chain employs TRBV30 and TRBJ1-5; D might be TRBD1 (5 bases). This CDR3 is built from 16 residues. CDR1 is GTSNPN, CDR2 SVGIG, per germline (reference sequence). Trimming removed 1 base at V and 4 bases at J, with 17 bases between. Written as DNA, the CDR3 is TGTGCCTGGAGTGCGCCGGGACTGAGCTATAATCAGCCCCAGCATTTT. Protein sequence: CAWSAPGLSYNQPQHF.

This sequence joins TRBV28 and TRBJ2-3; the D is unclear. The length of the CDR3 is 15 residues. The germline CDR1 and CDR2 sequences are MDHEN and SYDVKM. V lost 2 bases to trimming and J lost 1 base, with 10 bases between them. The CDR3 here is CASSLGAGRTDTQYF. Here the CDR3 DNA reads TGTGCCAGCAGTTTAGGCGCAGGACGCACAGATACGCAGTATTTT.

The rearrangement uses TRBV7-2 and TRBJ1-4, with 11 bases that match TRBD1. Trimming at V came to 5 bases and at J to 7 bases, leaving 6 bases not matched to a gene. Germline loops: CDR1 SGHTA, CDR2 FQGNSA. This CDR3 contains 15 residues. CDR3 loop: CASSPTGTGGEKLFF. The CDR3 region has the DNA TGTGCCAGCAGCCCCACCGGGACAGGGGGTGAAAAACTGTTTTTT.

This chain uses TRBV24-1 with TRBJ2-2; 8 nucleotides line up with TRBD1. Germline V gene sequence: CDR1 KGHDR, CDR2 SFDVKD. The V and J ends lost 4 bases and 5 bases, in that order; junction bases with no gene match: 2. The CDR3 extends over 14 amino acids. CDR3 sequence (DNA): TGTGCCACCAGTGAAACAGGGGGGACCGGGGAGCTGTTTTTT. This encodes CATSETGGTGELFF.

This clone occurred once. The rearrangement links TRBV7-3 to TRBJ2-1, with 7 nucleotides matching TRBD2. Unmatched junction bases numbered 3, after V lost 4 bases and J lost 0 bases. From germline, CDR1 is SGHTA and CDR2 FQGTGA. The CDR3 has 15 amino acids. The CDR3 DNA follows: TGTGCCAGCAGCTATCGCGGGAGCTCCTACAATGAGCAGTTCTTC. Its protein product is CASSYRGSSYNEQFF. The full variable domain, completed using reference TRBV7-3 and TRBJ2-1, is GAGVSQTPSNKVTEKGKYVELRCDPISGHTALYWYRQSLGQGPEFLIYFQGTGAADDSGLPNDRFFAVRPEGSVSTLKIQRTERGDSAVYLCASSYRGSSYNEQFFGPGTRLTVL.

The chain combines TRBV5-4 with TRBJ2-7; the D is unclear. Trimming took 1 base from V and 1 from J, leaving 9 bases between them. The germline CDR1 and CDR2 sequences are SGHNT and YYREEE (reference sequence). This CDR3 has 14 amino acids. The CDR3 nucleotides read TGTGCCAGCAGCTTGAGTCCAGTTTCCTACGAGCAGTACTTC. As protein: CASSLSPVSYEQYF. The complete variable domain, with remaining parts taken from reference TRBV5-4 and TRBJ2-7, reads ETGVTQSPTHLIKTRGQQVTLRCSSQSGHNTVSWYQQALGQGPQFIFQYYREEENGRGNFPPRFSGLQFPNYSSELNVNALELDDSALYLCASSLSPVSYEQYFGPGTRLTVT.

As regards this clone: Since a much larger clone is just one base distant, this may be a read error. J is TRBJ2-7 and V is TRBV6-1; the D is unclear. Deletions cut 2 bases from V and 4 bases from J, with 3 bases between. The CDR3 spans 11 residues. Germline assignment: CDR1 MNHNS and CDR2 SASEGT. CDR3 loop: CASSERYEQYF. CDR3 DNA: TGTGCCAGCAGTGAACGGTACGAGCAGTACTTC.

The chain links TRBV7-8 to TRBJ1-5, with D unclear. V shed 5 bases and J shed 6 bases, with 23 bases lying between them. The germline V gene encodes CDR1 SGHVS and CDR2 FQNEAQ. The CDR3 has 17 amino acids. The CDR3 DNA sequence: TGTGCCAGCAGCGAATACAGAGTACCCAACAAGGGTCAGCCCCAGCATTTT. Translating it yields CASSEYRVPNKGQPQHF. Complete variable domain (other parts from reference TRBV7-8 and TRBJ1-5): GAGVSQSPRYKVAKRGQDVALRCDPISGHVSLFWYQQALGQGPEFLTYFQNEAQLDKSGLPSDRFFAERPEGSVSTLKIQRTQQEDSAVYLCASSEYRVPNKGQPQHFGDGTRLSIL.

The V and J genes are TRBV11-2 and TRBJ2-7, with D perhaps TRBD1 or TRBD2 (5 bases each). Germline loops: CDR1 SGHAT, CDR2 FQNNGV. Trimming removed 5 bases from V and 4 bases from J, with 9 bases in between. CDR3 length: 12 residues. CDR3 amino acids: CASSRDRYEQYF. The CDR3, as DNA: TGTGCCAGCAGCCGGGACCGGTACGAGCAGTACTTC.

J is TRBJ1-2 and V is TRBV28; 9 positions match TRBD1. CDR1 and CDR2 from the germline V gene are MDHEN and SYDVKM. The CDR3 runs 14 residues. V was pared by 6 bases and J by 4 bases, with 6 bases of the junction left unmatched. CDR3 loop: CASRGQGAFYGYTF. For the CDR3, the DNA is TGTGCCAGCAGGGGACAGGGTGCCTTCTATGGCTACACCTTC.

The rearrangement joins TRBV5-1 to TRBJ1-2; no firm D call. The CDR3 has 14 residues. Trimming stripped 0 bases from V and 2 bases from J, with 8 bases between. From germline, CDR1 is SGHRS and CDR2 YFSETQ. CDR3 sequence (DNA): TGCGCCAGCAGCTTGGATACGGGAAACTATGGCTACACCTTC. Encoded protein: CASSLDTGNYGYTF.

The rearrangement joins TRBV12-3 or TRBV12-4 to TRBJ2-5; tentative D call: TRBD1 (5 bases). The CDR3 spans 11 residues. The V and J ends lost 5 bases and 4 bases respectively, with 5 bases between them. CDR3 protein: CASSRGETQYF. CDR3 in DNA: TGTGCCAGCAGTAGGGGAGAGACCCAGTACTTC.

The chain is built from TRBV24-1 and TRBJ2-1, with 8 bases matching TRBD2. The ends lost 5 bases at V and 0 bases at J; junction bases unmatched: 8. This CDR3 region has 17 residues. The germline V gene has CDR1 KGHDR and CDR2 SFDVKD. The CDR3 loop reads CATSGASGLSSYNEQFF. The CDR3 nucleotides read TGTGCCACCAGTGGGGCTAGCGGGCTGAGCTCCTACAATGAGCAGTTCTTC.

V usage is TRBV9 and J usage is TRBJ1-1; D remains ambiguous. Trimming took off 0 bases at V and 6 bases at J, with 9 bases between the two ends. The CDR3 consists of 13 residues. Germline V CDR1 and CDR2: SGDLS, YYNGEE. For the CDR3, the DNA is TGTGCCAGCAGCGTAGGGCCGGGCCCTGAAGCTTTCTTT. Translated, it gives CASSVGPGPEAFF.

This chain joins TRBV5-1 and TRBJ2-1; D is perhaps TRBD1 (6 bases). Germline values: CDR1 SGHRS, CDR2 YFSETQ. This CDR3 has 13 amino acids. Trimming removed 0 bases at V and 6 bases at J, with 7 bases between. The chain's CDR3 is CASSLDRVNEQFF. The DNA for the CDR3 is TGCGCCAGCAGCTTGGACAGGGTCAATGAGCAGTTCTTC.

CDR3 nucleotide sequence: TGTGCCAGCAGCCAAGACCTGATTGGTGAGCAGTTCTTC. It yields the protein CASSQDLIGEQFF. The J gene is TRBJ2-1, the V gene TRBV14; D remains unclear. The V gene lost 0 bases and the J gene lost 9 bases, with 9 bases spanning the gap. The germline CDR1 and CDR2 sequences are SGHDN and FVKESK. The CDR3 is made up of 13 amino acids.

The chain carries TRBV27 and TRBJ1-5, with no clear D. V was clipped by 7 bases and J by 7 bases, with 5 bases between them. The CDR3 sequence is 10 residues long. Germline V gives CDR1 MNHEY, CDR2 SMNVEV (reference sequence). In DNA, the CDR3 is TGTGCCAGCATTTTGCAGCCCCAGCATTTT. Protein product: CASILQPQHF.

The V call is TRBV6-5, the J call TRBJ2-7, with a tentative D call TRBD1 (8 bases). The germline V and J ends were trimmed by 5 bases and 5 bases, with 16 bases remaining between them. CDR3 length: 14 residues. Germline CDR1 and CDR2: MNHEY and SVGAGI. CDR3 protein: CASSKRQGRDEQYF. The CDR3 DNA reads as TGTGCCAGCAGTAAACGACAGGGGAGGGACGAGCAGTACTTC.

The gene calls are TRBV18 and TRBJ1-2; 8 nucleotides line up with TRBD1. The germline V gene has CDR1 KGHSH and CDR2 LQKENI. The V and J ends lost 3 bases and 4 bases, in that order; junction bases with no gene match: 4. This CDR3 region has 14 residues. The CDR3 sequence: CASSPDRGGYGYTF. CDR3 DNA sequence: TGTGCCAGCTCACCTGACAGGGGCGGCTATGGCTACACCTTC.

Only one count was recorded for this clone. This chain joins TRBV5-6 and TRBJ1-5; D ambiguous. Germline lookup yields CDR1 SGHDT and CDR2 YYEEEE. The V end lost 3 bases, the J end lost 7 bases, and 11 bases lay between the germline ends. The CDR3 is made up of 13 amino acids. The CDR3 sequence is CASSSKKGQPQHF. The CDR3 region has the DNA TGTGCCAGCAGCTCTAAGAAGGGCCAGCCCCAGCATTTT. The full variable domain, rest sourced from reference TRBV5-6 and TRBJ1-5, is DAGVTQSPTHLIKTRGQQVTLRCSPKSGHDTVSWYQQALGQGPQFIFQYYEEEERQRGNFPDRFSGHQFPNYSSELNVNALLLGDSALYLCASSSKKGQPQHFGDGTRLSIL.

This sequence joins TRBV29-1 and TRBJ1-2; 7 bases match TRBD1. CDR3 length: 14 residues. Trimming removed 6 bases from V and 1 base from J; junction bases left unmatched: 8. Looked up from germline, CDR1 is SQVTM and CDR2 is ANQGSEA. The CDR3 protein is CSVDDRENNYGYTF. The CDR3 DNA is TGCAGCGTGGACGACAGGGAGAATAACTATGGCTACACCTTC.

The gene calls are TRBV27 and TRBJ2-7; TRBD2 matches 15 bases. Germline V CDR1 and CDR2: MNHEY, SMNVEV (reference sequence). V was pared by 8 bases and J by 2 bases, with 13 bases of the junction left unmatched. The CDR3 extends over 18 amino acids. CDR3 loop: CASRIHRTSGREAYEQYF. The CDR3 region has the DNA TGTGCCAGCCGTATCCACCGGACTAGCGGGAGGGAAGCCTACGAGCAGTACTTC.

V gene TRBV29-1 combines with J gene TRBJ1-5, with D maybe TRBD1 (5 bases). Trimming shortened V by 5 bases and J by 2 bases, and 10 bases separated the two germline ends. Looked up from germline, CDR1 is SQVTM and CDR2 is ANQGSEA. The length of the CDR3 is 13 residues. The CDR3 region has the DNA TGCAGCGTTATCGGAGGGGGCAATCAGCCCCAGCATTTT. Translated: CSVIGGGNQPQHF.

Here the CDR3 DNA reads TGTGCCAGCGCCTTGGCCGACGGGAACTATGGCTACACCTTC. Protein sequence: CASALADGNYGYTF. This rearrangement joins TRBV27 to TRBJ1-2; D call uncertain. The CDR3 runs 14 residues. CDR1 is MNHEY and CDR2 is SMNVEV in the germline V gene (reference sequence). The ends were cut back, 8 bases at V and 2 bases at J, with 15 bases in the middle.

The V and J genes are TRBV29-1 and TRBJ2-7, with D perhaps being TRBD1 or TRBD2 (5 bases each). CDR3 size: 14 residues. Germline V gene data show CDR1 as SQVTM and CDR2 as ANQGSEA. The germline V and J ends were trimmed by 4 bases and 9 bases, with 22 bases remaining between them. CDR3 residues: CSVASRGQESGQYF. The DNA for the CDR3 is TGCAGCGTTGCGAGTCGGGGCCAGGAGTCCGGGCAGTACTTC.